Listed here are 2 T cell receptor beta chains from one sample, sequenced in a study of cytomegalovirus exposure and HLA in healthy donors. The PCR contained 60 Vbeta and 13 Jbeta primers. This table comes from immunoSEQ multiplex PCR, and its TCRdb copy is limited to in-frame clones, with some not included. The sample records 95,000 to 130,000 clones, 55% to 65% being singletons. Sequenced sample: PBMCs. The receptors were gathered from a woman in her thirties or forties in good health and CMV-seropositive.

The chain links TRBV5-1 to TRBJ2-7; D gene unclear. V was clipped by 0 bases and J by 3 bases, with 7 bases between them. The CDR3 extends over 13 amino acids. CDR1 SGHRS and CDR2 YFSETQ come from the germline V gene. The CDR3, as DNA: TGCGCCAGCAGCTTGGGCGGAGTCTACGAGCAGTACTTC. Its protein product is CASSLGGVYEQYF.

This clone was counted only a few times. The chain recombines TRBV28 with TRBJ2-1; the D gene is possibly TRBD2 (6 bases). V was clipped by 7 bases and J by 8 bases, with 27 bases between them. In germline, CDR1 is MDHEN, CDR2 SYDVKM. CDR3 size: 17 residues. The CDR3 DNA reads TGTGCCAGCACCCCCTTCTTCGGGGCGGGATGGGGGGATGAGCAGTTCTTC. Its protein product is CASTPFFGAGWGDEQFF.